The 8 T cell receptor beta chains below were found in one sample sequenced in a study of shared clonotypes between healthy human individuals. Repertoires were generated with immunoSEQ multiplex PCR, while TCRdb's copy carries only in-frame clones and drops some. The repertoire holds about 1 million clones, with about 84% as singletons. The sequencing sample was made of memory CD4+ T cells from PBMCs. As for subset: CD45RA-negative fraction. These receptors all come from a man between 18 and 29 years old in good health. Some clones in this sample may be carry-over from other donors' samples.

This chain links TRBV9 with TRBJ1-2, with D maybe TRBD1 (5 bases). V gave up 4 bases and J gave up 8 bases, with 21 bases separating them. The CDR3 extends over 15 amino acids. Germline V CDR1 and CDR2: SGDLS, YYNGEE. The CDR3 here is CASSQSPGTPGGYTF. The CDR3 DNA reads as TGTGCCAGCAGCCAATCCCCCGGGACCCCGGGAGGCTACACCTTC.

To note about this clone: Other DNA sequences of this sample code for an identical CDR3. The rearrangement joins TRBV18 to TRBJ1-3; 9 bases line up with TRBD1. The CDR3 is 15 amino acids. The V gene's germline CDR1 is KGHSH and CDR2 LQKENI. After removal of 5 bases from V and 4 bases from J, the junction contained 6 bases not matched to a gene. This CDR3 reads CASSTTGGSGNTIYF. Here the CDR3 DNA reads TGTGCCAGCTCAACAACAGGGGGCTCCGGAAACACCATATATTTT.

This clone was recorded many times. The chain links TRBV25-1 to TRBJ2-3; 9 nucleotides line up with TRBD2. Germline trimming cut 2 bases from V and 6 bases from J; bases unmatched to any gene: 6. Germline V gene lookup returns CDR1 MGHDK and CDR2 SYGVNS. This CDR3 region has 15 residues. This CDR3 is CASSEAGGLRDTQYF. The DNA for the CDR3 is TGTGCCAGCAGTGAAGCGGGAGGGCTTAGGGATACGCAGTATTTT.

J is TRBJ2-7 and V is TRBV6-6; D gene unclear. The V gene lost 6 bases and the J gene lost 3 bases, with 9 bases spanning the gap. The CDR3 length is 12 residues. The germline gives CDR1 MNHNY, CDR2 SVGAGI (reference sequence). The CDR3 sequence is CASSPVGYEQYF. CDR3 DNA: TGTGCCAGCAGCCCTGTAGGCTACGAGCAGTACTTC.

The gene calls are TRBV7-2 and TRBJ2-2; D uncertain. V shed 3 bases and J shed 5 bases, with 4 bases lying between them. Per germline, CDR1 SGHTA and CDR2 FQGNSA. The CDR3 has 12 amino acids. The CDR3 sequence: CASSFRTGELFF. The CDR3 DNA sequence: TGTGCCAGCAGCTTTCGTACCGGGGAGCTGTTTTTT.

This clone was observed a single time. Other DNA variants within this sample encode the same CDR3. This rearrangement joins TRBV15 to TRBJ1-1, with 10 positions matching TRBD1. J lost 0 bases, V lost 1 base, and 2 bases had no gene match. Looked up from germline, CDR1 is LNHNV and CDR2 is YYDKDF (reference sequence). The length of the CDR3 is 16 residues. The CDR3 is CATSRGGTGVNTEAFF. For the CDR3, the DNA is TGTGCCACCAGCAGAGGTGGGACAGGGGTGAACACTGAAGCTTTCTTT.

This clone was counted once. This sample includes further DNA sequences coding for the same CDR3. The V call is TRBV5-8, the J call TRBJ2-3; the match to TRBD1 covers 9 bases. V trimming: 0 bases; J trimming: 1 base; junction bases outside the gene matches: 0. Germline CDR1 and CDR2: SGHTS and YDEGEE. This CDR3 is 15 amino acids long. This CDR3 reads CASSLGTGGTDTQYF. CDR3 DNA: TGTGCCAGCAGCTTGGGGACAGGGGGCACAGATACGCAGTATTTT. Based on the CDR3 plus reference TRBV5-8 and TRBJ2-3, the full variable domain is EAGVTQSPTHLIKTRGQQATLRCSPISGHTSVYWYQQALGLGLQFLLWYDEGEERNRGNFPPRFSGRQFPNYSSELNVNALELEDSALYLCASSLGTGGTDTQYFGPGTRLTVL.

A few counts support this clone. The chain carries TRBV6-4 and TRBJ1-1; D call uncertain. Looked up from germline, CDR1 is MRHNA and CDR2 is SNTAGT. CDR3 size: 14 residues. V was shortened by 7 bases and J by 5 bases, with 17 bases between the two germline ends. As DNA, the CDR3 is TGTGCCAGCAAGAGACCTGTAGTTCGGACTGAAGCTTTCTTT. This translates into CASKRPVVRTEAFF.